This T cell receptor (beta chain) emerged from a study of T cell responses to AZD1222 COVID-19 vaccine. CDR1 and CDR2 from the germline V gene are SGHNT and YYREEE (reference sequence). With 2 bases clipped from V and 2 bases from J, the junction kept 7 bases outside the gene matches. CDR3 length equals 16 residues. Profiled with immunoSEQ multiplex PCR; TCRdb holds only in-frame clones, not every one. This sample has over 100,000 clones, with around 90% found just once. The study's findings and limits: Clonal diversity may have been underestimated, and the donors were mostly white British, with more females than males. There were repertoire samples only from the period after the peak T cell response.

As to this clone: The antigen remains unidentified.

This material consisted of peripheral blood, taken on day 0 of AZD1222 vaccination. The chain carries TRBV5-4 and TRBJ2-1, with 7 nucleotides matching TRBD2. The origin of this receptor is an adult in good health. The CDR3 region has the DNA TGTGCCAGCAGCTTAATTCGCGGGAGTACCTACAATGAGCAGTTCTTC. It translates to CASSLIRGSTYNEQFF. The complete variable domain, with remaining parts taken from reference TRBV5-4 and TRBJ2-1, reads ETGVTQSPTHLIKTRGQQVTLRCSSQSGHNTVSWYQQALGQGPQFIFQYYREEENGRGNFPPRFSGLQFPNYSSELNVNALELDDSALYLCASSLIRGSTYNEQFFGPGTRLTVL.